The clone carrying this T cell receptor (beta chain) was observed many times. The record originates from a study of T-cell reconstitution after alpha-beta-depleted transplantation in children. This sample's TCRbeta library carried unique molecular identifier barcodes. TCRdb re-called the PCR reads with MiXCR, one entry per CDR3 protein. The data contain 200,000 to 300,000 distinct CDR3 sequences, around 12% of them singletons. V lost 0 bases and J 1 base, leaving 15 bases between the germline ends. The CDR3 has 17 amino acids. Per the germline V gene, CDR1 is MNHEY and CDR2 is SVGEGT. The V and J genes are TRBV6-2 or TRBV6-3 and TRBJ2-5, with D uncertain. The receptor comes from a human donor who donated a stem cell graft to a child with acute lymphoblastic leukemia. Sequences were derived from PBMCs from the stem cell graft donor, sampled from the stem cell graft. The chain's CDR3 is CASSYSGRSRTQETQYF. DNA of the CDR3: TGTGCCAGCAGTTACTCCGGCAGATCTAGGACCCAAGAGACCCAGTACTTC.